This T cell receptor (beta chain) was found in a study of patients and donors after allogeneic stem cell transplantation. TCRdb fed the RT-PCR reads into MiXCR, producing one record per CDR3 protein. The data contain 400,000 to 450,000 distinct CDR3 sequences, around 15% of them singletons. Germline V lookup: CDR1 LGHDT, CDR2 YNNKEL (reference sequence). The CDR3 totals 17 residues. Trimming at V came to 4 bases and at J to 3 bases, leaving 12 bases not matched to a gene. This TCR derives from a human donor who was either an allogeneic HSCT recipient or a stem cell or donor lymphocyte infusion donor (not recorded which). It is not recorded whose cells these are; they may come from a transplant donor. The sequenced material came from blood, either unsorted or a sorted T cell fraction (not recorded which). The rearrangement uses TRBV3-1 and TRBJ2-7, with 10 bases matching TRBD1. DNA for the CDR3: TGTGCCAGCAGCCCCCCCGGGGTGGACAGGGGGAGCTACGAGCAGTACTTC. It is translated as CASSPPGVDRGSYEQYF.